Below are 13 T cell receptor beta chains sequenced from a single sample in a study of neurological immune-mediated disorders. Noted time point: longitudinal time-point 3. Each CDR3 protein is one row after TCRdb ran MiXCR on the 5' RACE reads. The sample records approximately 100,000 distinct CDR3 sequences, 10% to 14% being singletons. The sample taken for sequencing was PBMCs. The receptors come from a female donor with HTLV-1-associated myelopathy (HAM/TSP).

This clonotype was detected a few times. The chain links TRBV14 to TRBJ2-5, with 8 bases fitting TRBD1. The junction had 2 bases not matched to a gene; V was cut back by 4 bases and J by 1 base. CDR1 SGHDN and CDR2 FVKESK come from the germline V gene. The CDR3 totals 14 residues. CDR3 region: CASSRDRTQETQYF. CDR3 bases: TGTGCCAGCAGCCGGGACAGGACCCAAGAGACCCAGTACTTC.

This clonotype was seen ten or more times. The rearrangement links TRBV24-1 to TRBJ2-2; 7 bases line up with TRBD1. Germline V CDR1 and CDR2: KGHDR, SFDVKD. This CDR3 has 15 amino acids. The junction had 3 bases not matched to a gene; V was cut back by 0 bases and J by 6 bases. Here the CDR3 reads CATSDLTGDPGELFF. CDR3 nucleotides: TGTGCCACCAGTGATTTGACAGGGGATCCCGGGGAGCTGTTTTTT.

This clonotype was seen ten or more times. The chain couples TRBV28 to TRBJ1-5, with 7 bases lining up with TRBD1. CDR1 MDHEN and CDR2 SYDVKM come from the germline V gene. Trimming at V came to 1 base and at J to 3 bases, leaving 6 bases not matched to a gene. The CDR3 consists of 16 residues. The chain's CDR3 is CASSLSAGGINQPQHF. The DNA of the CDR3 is TGTGCCAGCAGTTTATCGGCAGGGGGTATCAATCAGCCCCAGCATTTT.

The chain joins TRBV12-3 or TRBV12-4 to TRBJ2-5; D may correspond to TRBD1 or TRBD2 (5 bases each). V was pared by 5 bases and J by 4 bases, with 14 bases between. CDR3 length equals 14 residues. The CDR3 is CASSPGRGRETQYF. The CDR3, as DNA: TGTGCCAGCAGTCCGGGGCGAGGGCGAGAGACCCAGTACTTC.

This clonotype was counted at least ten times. This CDR3 is CASSQSWGGTEAFF. The CDR3 DNA reads TGTGCCAGCAGCCAGTCGTGGGGGGGCACTGAAGCTTTCTTT. The chain has TRBV3-1 and TRBJ1-1; possibly TRBD1 for D (5 bases). V shed 3 bases and J shed 4 bases, with 12 bases lying between them. Germline V gene data show CDR1 as LGHDT and CDR2 as YNNKEL (reference sequence). The CDR3 runs to 14 residues.

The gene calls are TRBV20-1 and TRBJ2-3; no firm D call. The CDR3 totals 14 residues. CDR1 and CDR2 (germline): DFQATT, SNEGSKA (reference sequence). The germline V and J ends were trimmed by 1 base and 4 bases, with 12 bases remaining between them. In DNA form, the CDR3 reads TGCAGTGCTAGAGGGGCAGGTGAGCCAGATACGCAGTATTTT. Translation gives CSARGAGEPDTQYF.

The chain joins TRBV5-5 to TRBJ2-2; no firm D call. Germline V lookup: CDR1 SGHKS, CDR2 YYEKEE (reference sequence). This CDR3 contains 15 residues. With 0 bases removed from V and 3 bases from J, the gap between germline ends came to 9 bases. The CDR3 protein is CASSLELTYTGELFF. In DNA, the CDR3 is TGTGCCAGCAGCTTGGAGTTGACTTACACCGGGGAGCTGTTTTTT. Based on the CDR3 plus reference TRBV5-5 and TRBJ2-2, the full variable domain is DAGVTQSPTHLIKTRGQQVTLRCSPISGHKSVSWYQQVLGQGPQFIFQYYEKEERGRGNFPDRFSARQFPNYSSELNVNALLLGDSALYLCASSLELTYTGELFFGEGSRLTVL.

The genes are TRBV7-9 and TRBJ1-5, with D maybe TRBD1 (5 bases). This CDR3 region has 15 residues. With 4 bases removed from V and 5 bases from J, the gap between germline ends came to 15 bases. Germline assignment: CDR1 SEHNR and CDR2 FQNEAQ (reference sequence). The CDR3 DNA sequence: TGTGCCAGCAGCTCCCGACAGTGGTTCGATCAGCCCCAGCATTTT. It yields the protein CASSSRQWFDQPQHF.

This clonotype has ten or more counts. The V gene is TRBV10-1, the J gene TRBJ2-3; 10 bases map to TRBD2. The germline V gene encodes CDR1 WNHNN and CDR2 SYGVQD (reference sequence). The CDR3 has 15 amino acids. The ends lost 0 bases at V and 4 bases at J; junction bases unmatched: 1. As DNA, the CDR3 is TGCGCCAGCAGTGAGTCCAGCGGGGGGGCAGATACGCAGTATTTT. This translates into CASSESSGGADTQYF.

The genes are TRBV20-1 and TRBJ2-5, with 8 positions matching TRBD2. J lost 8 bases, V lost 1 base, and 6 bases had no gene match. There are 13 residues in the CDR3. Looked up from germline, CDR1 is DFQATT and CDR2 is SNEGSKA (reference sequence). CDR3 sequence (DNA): TGCAGTGCTAGAGGACGGGGGGGCTCCACCCAGTACTTC. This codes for CSARGRGGSTQYF.

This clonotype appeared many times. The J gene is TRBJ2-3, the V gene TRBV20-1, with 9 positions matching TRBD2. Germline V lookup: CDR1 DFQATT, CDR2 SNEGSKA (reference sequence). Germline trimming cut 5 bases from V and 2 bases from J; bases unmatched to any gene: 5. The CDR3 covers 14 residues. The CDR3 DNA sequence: TGCAGTGCTTTAGCGGGGGCTACCACAGATACGCAGTATTTT. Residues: CSALAGATTDTQYF.

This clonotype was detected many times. CDR3 coding DNA: TGTGCCAGCGAGACGGGGGGGGCCGCAGATACGCAGTATTTT. It encodes CASETGGAADTQYF. The chain employs TRBV7-9 and TRBJ2-3; 8 bases agree with TRBD2. Looked up from germline, CDR1 is SEHNR and CDR2 is FQNEAQ (reference sequence). Germline trimming cut 8 bases from V and 4 bases from J; bases unmatched to any gene: 8. CDR3 length: 14 residues.

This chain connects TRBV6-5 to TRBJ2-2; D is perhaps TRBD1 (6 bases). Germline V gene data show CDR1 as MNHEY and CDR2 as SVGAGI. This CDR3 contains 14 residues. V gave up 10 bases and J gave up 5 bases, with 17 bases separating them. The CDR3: CATWGTWATGELFF. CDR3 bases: TGTGCCACTTGGGGGACATGGGCGACCGGGGAGCTGTTTTTT.